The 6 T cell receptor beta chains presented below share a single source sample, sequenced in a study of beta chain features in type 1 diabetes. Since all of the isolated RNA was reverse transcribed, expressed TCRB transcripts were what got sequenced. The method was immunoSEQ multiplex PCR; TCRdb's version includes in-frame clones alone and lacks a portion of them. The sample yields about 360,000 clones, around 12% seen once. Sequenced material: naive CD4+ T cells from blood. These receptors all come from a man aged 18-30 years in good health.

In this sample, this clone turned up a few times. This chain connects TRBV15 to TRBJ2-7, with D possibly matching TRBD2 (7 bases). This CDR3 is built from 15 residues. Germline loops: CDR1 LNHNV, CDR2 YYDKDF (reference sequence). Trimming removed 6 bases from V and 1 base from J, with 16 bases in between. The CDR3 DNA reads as TGTGCCACCAGGGAAGGAGGGGGGGGATCCTACGAGCAGTACTTC. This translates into CATREGGGGSYEQYF.

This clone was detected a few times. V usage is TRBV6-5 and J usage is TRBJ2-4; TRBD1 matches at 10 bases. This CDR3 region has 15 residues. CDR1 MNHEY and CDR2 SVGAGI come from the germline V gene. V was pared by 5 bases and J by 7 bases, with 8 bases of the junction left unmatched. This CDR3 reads CASSQGQGGWNIQYF. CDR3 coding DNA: TGTGCCAGCAGTCAAGGACAGGGGGGTTGGAACATTCAGTACTTC.

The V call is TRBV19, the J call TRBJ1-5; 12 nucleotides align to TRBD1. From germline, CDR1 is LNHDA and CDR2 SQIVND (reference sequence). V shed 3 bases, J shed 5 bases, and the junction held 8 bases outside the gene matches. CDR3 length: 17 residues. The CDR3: CASSISLGTGGDQPQHF. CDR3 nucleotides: TGTGCCAGTAGTATTTCTCTGGGGACAGGGGGCGATCAGCCCCAGCATTTT.

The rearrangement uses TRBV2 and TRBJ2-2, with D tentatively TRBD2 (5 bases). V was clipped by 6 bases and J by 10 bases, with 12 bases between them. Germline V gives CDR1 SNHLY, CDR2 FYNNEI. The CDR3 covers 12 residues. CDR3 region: CASSQEGAELFF. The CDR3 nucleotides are TGTGCCAGCAGCCAAGAGGGAGCGGAGCTGTTTTTT.

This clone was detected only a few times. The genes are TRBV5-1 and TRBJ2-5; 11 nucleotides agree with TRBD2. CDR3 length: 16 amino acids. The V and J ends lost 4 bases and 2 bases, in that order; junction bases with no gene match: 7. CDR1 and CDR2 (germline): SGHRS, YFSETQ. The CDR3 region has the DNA TGCGCCAGCAGCCTTACTAGCGGGGGTTTACAAGAGACCCAGTACTTC. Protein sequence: CASSLTSGGLQETQYF.

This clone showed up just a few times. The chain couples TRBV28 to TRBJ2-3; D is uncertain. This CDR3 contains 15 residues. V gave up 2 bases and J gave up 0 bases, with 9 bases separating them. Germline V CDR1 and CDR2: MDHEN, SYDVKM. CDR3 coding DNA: TGTGCCAGCAGTTTAACGACAACTAGCACAGATACGCAGTATTTT. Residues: CASSLTTTSTDTQYF. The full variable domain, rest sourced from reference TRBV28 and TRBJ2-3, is DVKVTQSSRYLVKRTGEKVFLECVQDMDHENMFWYRQDPGLGLRLIYFSYDVKMKEKGDIPEGYSVSREKKERFSLILESASTNQTSMYLCASSLTTTSTDTQYFGPGTRLTVL.